The present T cell receptor beta chain was sequenced within a study of long-term antiretroviral therapy in people with HIV (dated by TCRdb to between 2021 and 2024). About the investigation overall: The earliest samples were collected approximately a decade before the 2015 WHO recommendation for immediate ART, a period when ART was typically delayed until CD4 counts fell. Whether ART initiation and durable HIV suppression were associated with changes in peripheral blood TRB repertoire composition and diversity was tested in a retrospective serial study. A total of around 190 cryopreserved PBMC samples came from a few dozen adults with confirmed HIV infection and were collected serially over a mean of about six years (range 1-12). About 35% of the 30 participants with HIV were female. No cross-contamination during QIAcube processing turned up in test extractions that ran a monoclonal T-cell line alongside 30 to 40 polyclonal samples.

The immunoSEQ hsTCRB v3.0 assay was used at survey level resolution to sequence the TRB variable region. The targeted TRB sequencing depth was about 40,000-55,000 T-cell genomes per sample. TRB libraries were pooled and sequenced on an Illumina MiSeq using a v3 150-cycle kit. In the authors' own workflow: Analysis of repertoires was carried out in R inside a reproducible Nextflow workflow spanning QC, data transformation and analysis. Custom analyses were implemented in LymphoSeq2, an R package for AIRR-Seq data exploration. A few samples yielding fewer than 5000 total TRB sequences were excluded, leaving approximately 200 analyzed HIV repertoires. Of the 188 retained HIV repertoires, some 60 were collected before and under 150 after ART initiation. Each repertoire was downsampled to 5000 TRB nucleotide sequences, and summary statistics were averaged across 100 downsampling iterations. TRB sequences were retained for analysis only if CDR3 regions of at least seven amino acids were present. Two measures captured diversity: a Shannon entropy-derived clonality score and the Gini coefficient. Repertoire networks linked the top 5000 CDR3 amino acid sequences whenever two sequences differed by an edit distance of one. Antigen specificity groups and MHC restriction were predicted for TRB CDR3 amino acid sequences with GLIPH2. To flag known CMV, EBV, HIV or tissue antigen associations, CDR3 amino acid sequences were matched against VDJdb and McPAS-TCR. Pre-ART, post-ART and control groups were compared with Wilcoxon signed-rank tests and Holm-Bonferroni correction. This is the immuneACCESS table as TCRdb keeps it, with only in-frame sequences that have V and J called. A part of the clones is gone; compared with another copy, unresolved V genes explain less than half, and the rest is unexplained. V, J and clone size reflect that table, while D and trimming were determined from the DNA. The sample table lists tens of thousands of clones, around 84% of them with a count of one. The ten largest make up nearly 3.5% of the sample.

The germline V gene yields SNHLY for CDR1 and FYNNEI for CDR2. The CDR3 contains 14 residues, cysteine and phenylalanine counted. Of all the DNA, just the CDR3 is kept, 42 bases in frame from base 1. Between the V and J ends, shortened by 7 bases and 2 bases respectively, the junction contains 13 bases. About this clone: The antigen it binds to is not known. Base qualities are missing; no much larger clone stands one base away.

Results and caveats for the whole study, not just this receptor: CDR3 length ranges in HIV repertoires were narrower than in controls, and network structure suggested an antigen-experienced repertoire with only a slight naive shift after ART. The repertoire was dominated across all time points by expanded TRB clones identified before ART initiation, although this dominance was seen to fluctuate and to decrease in many PLHIV after ART. Unsorted PBMC were profiled instead of sorted CD4+ and CD8+ T cells because pre-ART samples had limited cell numbers. Limited PBMC availability meant only the TCR beta chain was sequenced, without alpha chain pairing. The samples span the years 2004 to 2017, and the ART regimens used may be less effective than current regimens. Inferences about post-ART repertoire changes were limited because no data were available on ART adherence, viral resistance or therapy changes. Starting ART was linked to a significant rise in TRB diversity, yet even after long-term ART the diversity remained significantly lower than in transplant donor controls.

Inclusion was restricted to participants for whom at least one PBMC sample before ART initiation and at least two post-ART samples were available. Every participant with HIV received treatment in the United States of America. Before DNA extraction, cryopreserved samples of roughly 0.85-11 million PBMC were thawed and then washed. At the time of the earliest PBMC sample for each participant with HIV, ages ranged from about 20 to 54 years. Per participant, PBMC samples came from 1-4 timepoints prior to ART initiation and 2-8 timepoints following ART initiation, for a median of 7 samples. Serial HIV viral load, CD4+ T-cell count, ART history and demographic data were obtained for every participant. Using a Qiagen kit on a QIAcube, genomic DNA was extracted from unsorted PBMC, with samples processed in batches of 12.

The V gene is TRBV2 and the J gene is TRBJ2-3; possibly the D gene is TRBD1, per 6 matching bases. This clonotype originated in a woman between 50 and 59 years old with HIV. Sample: unsorted PBMCs, taken 1.9 years after starting antiretroviral therapy. This receptor has the CDR3 CASNRQEITDTQYF. The bases are TGTGCCAGCAACCGACAGGAGATCACAGATACGCAGTATTTT.